This is a list of T cell receptor beta chains from one sample in a study of cytomegalovirus exposure and HLA in healthy donors. The data were produced by immunoSEQ multiplex PCR, yet TCRdb's version contains in-frame clones alone and is incomplete. The sample lists under 150,000 clones; around four fifths were seen once. Sequencing was carried out using PBMCs. These receptor sequences come from a boy between 2 and 10 years old in good health and CMV-seronegative. CDR3s include the opening cysteine and the closing phenylalanine or tryptophan. The order of the fields is J gene, V gene, clone size, D gene, CDR3 protein, CDR3 DNA. D genes are given only for firm matches. Only some rows state a clone size, as once, few, many or a class for expanded clones.

j_gene: TRBJ2-7; v_gene: TRBV9; abundance: .; d_gene: TRBD2; CDR3aa: CASSVASGGRYEQYF; CDR3nt: TGTGCCAGCAGCGTAGCTAGCGGGGGGCGCTACGAGCAGTACTTC
j_gene: TRBJ1-5; v_gene: TRBV2; abundance: once; d_gene: .; CDR3aa: CASSEMGESQPQHF; CDR3nt: TGTGCCAGCAGTGAGATGGGAGAGAGCCAGCCCCAGCATTTT
j_gene: TRBJ2-5; v_gene: TRBV29-1; abundance: .; d_gene: TRBD1; CDR3aa: CSVPGQVDQETQYF; CDR3nt: TGCAGCGTCCCGGGACAGGTAGATCAAGAGACCCAGTACTTC
j_gene: TRBJ1-1; v_gene: TRBV7-2; abundance: .; d_gene: TRBD1; CDR3aa: CASSLVGQGYTEAFF; CDR3nt: TGTGCCAGCAGCTTAGTAGGACAGGGTTACACTGAAGCTTTCTTT
j_gene: TRBJ1-1; v_gene: TRBV27; abundance: .; d_gene: TRBD1; CDR3aa: CASSSRQGGWTEAFF; CDR3nt: TGTGCCAGCAGCTCCCGACAGGGGGGATGGACTGAAGCTTTCTTT
j_gene: TRBJ2-7; v_gene: TRBV7-2; abundance: .; d_gene: .; CDR3aa: CASSRTTYYEQYF; CDR3nt: TGTGCCAGCAGTCGGACTACCTACTACGAGCAGTACTTC
j_gene: TRBJ1-1; v_gene: TRBV30; abundance: .; d_gene: .; CDR3aa: CAWRVGAGLGDTEAFF; CDR3nt: TGTGCCTGGAGGGTGGGGGCAGGGTTGGGTGACACTGAAGCTTTCTTT
j_gene: TRBJ2-2; v_gene: TRBV27; abundance: once; d_gene: TRBD2; CDR3aa: CASSSLLTGGPLVKELFF; CDR3nt: TGTGCCAGCAGTTCCCTCCTAACGGGAGGGCCTCTAGTAAAGGAGCTGTTTTTT
j_gene: TRBJ2-2; v_gene: TRBV6-4; abundance: once; d_gene: TRBD1; CDR3aa: CASSDSGQGVGELFF; CDR3nt: TGTGCCAGCAGTGACTCGGGACAGGGGGTCGGGGAGCTGTTTTTT
j_gene: TRBJ2-1; v_gene: TRBV5-6; abundance: few; d_gene: TRBD2; CDR3aa: CASSSGLAGYNEQFF; CDR3nt: TGTGCCAGCAGCTCTGGACTAGCGGGTTACAATGAGCAGTTCTTC
j_gene: TRBJ1-6; v_gene: TRBV4-1; abundance: .; d_gene: TRBD1; CDR3aa: CASSTVTGDNSPLHF; CDR3nt: TGCGCCAGCAGCACAGTGACAGGGGATAATTCACCCCTCCACTTT
j_gene: TRBJ2-5; v_gene: TRBV5-1; abundance: .; d_gene: .; CDR3aa: CASSGVGGGAEETQYF; CDR3nt: TGCGCCAGCAGCGGGGTGGGTGGGGGCGCCGAGGAGACCCAGTACTTC
j_gene: TRBJ1-4; v_gene: TRBV7-6; abundance: .; d_gene: .; CDR3aa: CASSFPGEKLFF; CDR3nt: TGTGCCAGCAGCTTTCCCGGTGAAAAACTGTTTTTT
j_gene: TRBJ1-1; v_gene: TRBV7-2; abundance: few; d_gene: TRBD1; CDR3aa: CASSPQTGIWTEAFF; CDR3nt: TGTGCCAGCAGCCCGCAGACAGGGATCTGGACTGAAGCTTTCTTT
j_gene: TRBJ1-6; v_gene: TRBV7-9; abundance: .; d_gene: .; CDR3aa: CASSSGGDSPLHF; CDR3nt: TGTGCCAGCAGCTCCGGGGGGGACTCACCCCTCCACTTT